This is a list of T cell receptor beta chains from one sample in a study of blood T cell repertoires in COVID-19. Repertoires were generated with immunoSEQ multiplex PCR, while TCRdb's copy carries only in-frame clones and drops some. Of about 120,000 clones in the sample, approximately 87% were seen once. The specimen sequenced was peripheral blood. All receptors come from a man in his 70s who had recovered from COVID-19. The CDR3 runs from the conserved cysteine through the conserved F or W. A D gene is named only where the DNA matches it firmly. A row's size may be missing; if present it is once, few, many or a size class.

.	TRBJ2-7	many	TRBV10-3	CAIKWGGQGSSEQYF	TGTGCCATCAAATGGGGGGGGCAAGGATCGTCGGAGCAGTACTTC
TRBD1	TRBJ1-4	.	TRBV4-2	CASSQGGRGGLGNEKLFF	TGTGCCAGCAGCCAAGGAGGGAGAGGGGGCTTAGGTAATGAAAAACTGTTTTTT
.	TRBJ2-1	.	TRBV20-1	CSASNTRGVQYNEQFF	TGCAGTGCTAGTAATACGCGGGGCGTCCAGTACAATGAGCAGTTCTTC
.	TRBJ1-2	.	TRBV15	CATRSYGQNNYGYTF	TGTGCCACGCGGAGCTACGGACAAAATAACTATGGCTACACCTTC
TRBD1	TRBJ2-7	.	TRBV28	CASSLQGALFYEQYF	TGTGCCAGCAGTCTTCAGGGGGCGCTTTTCTACGAGCAGTACTTC
TRBD1	TRBJ1-3	.	TRBV15	CATSTTTGGPNTIYF	TGTGCCACCAGCACCACTACAGGGGGCCCGAACACCATATATTTT
.	TRBJ1-1	.	TRBV6-6	CASSYSGATEAFF	TGTGCCAGCAGTTACTCGGGGGCAACTGAAGCTTTCTTT
.	TRBJ1-2	once	TRBV4-1	CASSQDWRDPDYGYTF	TGCGCCAGCAGCCAAGATTGGCGGGACCCCGACTATGGCTACACCTTC
.	TRBJ1-6	.	TRBV11-2	CASSQYRLQSSPLHF	TGTGCCAGCAGCCAATATCGATTACAGTCTTCACCCCTCCACTTT
.	TRBJ2-2	.	TRBV19	CASGEQGIGELFF	TGTGCCAGTGGAGAACAGGGAATCGGGGAGCTGTTTTTT
TRBD1	TRBJ1-2	.	TRBV24-1	CATSDYRGLGYTF	TGTGCCACCAGTGATTACAGGGGGCTCGGCTACACCTTC
.	TRBJ2-2	few	TRBV7-3	CASSSSLTGELFF	TGTGCCAGCAGCTCCTCTTTGACCGGGGAGCTGTTTTTT
.	TRBJ2-3	.	TRBV2	CASNNREIGTQYF	TGTGCCAGCAATAACAGGGAGATTGGAACGCAGTATTTT
.	TRBJ2-7	.	TRBV28	CASSLNNYEQYF	TGTGCCAGCAGTTTAAACAACTACGAGCAGTACTTC
TRBD1	TRBJ1-2	.	TRBV4-1	CASSQGEGQGYGYTF	TGCGCCAGCAGCCAAGGTGAAGGACAGGGGTATGGCTACACCTTC
.	TRBJ2-7	.	TRBV5-8	CASSLVGWSYEQYF	TGTGCCAGCAGCTTGGTTGGGTGGAGTTACGAGCAGTACTTC
.	TRBJ2-7	.	TRBV30	CAWSPTGVEQYF	TGTGCCTGGAGTCCTACAGGCGTCGAGCAGTACTTC
.	TRBJ1-3	.	TRBV19	CASSIGRTAGNTIYF	TGTGCCAGTAGTATAGGGAGGACGGCTGGAAACACCATATATTTT
TRBD1	TRBJ2-5	.	TRBV5-1	CASSSQGTAQETQYF	TGCGCCAGCAGCTCCCAAGGGACAGCCCAAGAGACCCAGTACTTC
.	TRBJ2-3	.	TRBV7-8	CASSLKWGRPGDTQYF	TGTGCCAGCAGCTTAAAGTGGGGCCGGCCCGGAGATACGCAGTATTTT
.	TRBJ2-2	.	TRBV7-6	CASSSYSDRRVVGELFF	TGTGCCAGCAGCTCATATAGCGACAGGAGAGTTGTCGGGGAGCTGTTTTTT
.	TRBJ2-1	.	TRBV7-8	CASSLGSRLEAYNEQFF	TGTGCCAGCAGCTTAGGATCGAGACTAGAAGCCTACAATGAGCAGTTCTTC
TRBD1	TRBJ2-1	.	TRBV7-9	CASSRDSNEQFF	TGTGCCAGCAGCCGGGACAGCAATGAGCAGTTCTTC
TRBD1	TRBJ2-2	once	TRBV5-1	CASSLGRGLNTGELFF	TGCGCCAGCAGCTTGGGCAGGGGGCTGAACACCGGGGAGCTGTTTTTT
.	TRBJ1-2	.	TRBV28	CASSPAQGPLRGYTF	TGTGCCAGCAGCCCCGCCCAGGGGCCCTTGAGGGGCTACACCTTC
.	TRBJ1-1	.	TRBV5-6	CASSPLQENTEAFF	TGTGCCAGCAGCCCTCTCCAGGAGAACACTGAAGCTTTCTTT
TRBD1	TRBJ2-5	once	TRBV5-4	CASSPSGQKETQYF	TGTGCCAGCAGTCCTTCGGGACAGAAAGAGACCCAGTACTTC
TRBD1	TRBJ1-1	few	TRBV7-2	CASSSQGGNTEAFF	TGTGCCAGCAGCTCACAGGGGGGGAACACTGAAGCTTTCTTT
TRBD1	TRBJ2-1	once	TRBV12-5	CASGPGGFYNEQFF	TGTGCTAGTGGTCCAGGGGGCTTCTACAATGAGCAGTTCTTC
TRBD1	TRBJ1-6	.	TRBV18	CASSPLTGEDSPLHF	TGTGCCAGCTCACCACTGACAGGGGAGGATTCACCCCTCCACTTT
TRBD1	TRBJ1-1	.	TRBV2	CASSVVTGGEAFF	TGTGCCAGCAGTGTGGTGACAGGGGGTGAAGCTTTCTTT
TRBD1	TRBJ2-3	.	TRBV29-1	CSVGDRGRGTDTQYF	TGCAGCGTGGGAGACAGGGGGCGAGGCACAGATACGCAGTATTTT
.	TRBJ2-5	.	TRBV2	CASSEWSRVGETQYF	TGTGCCAGCAGTGAATGGAGCAGGGTAGGAGAGACCCAGTACTTC
TRBD1	TRBJ1-2	.	TRBV2	CASSEAGGRGEGYTF	TGTGCCAGCAGTGAAGCAGGCGGCAGGGGGGAGGGCTACACCTTC
.	TRBJ1-2	.	TRBV28	CASSWAPGSGYGYTF	TGTGCCAGCAGTTGGGCCCCCGGCAGCGGCTATGGCTACACCTTC
TRBD1	TRBJ1-1	.	TRBV24-1	CATSDPTGDRLGAFF	TGTGCCACCAGTGACCCGACCGGGGACAGGCTAGGGGCTTTCTTT
TRBD1	TRBJ2-5	.	TRBV30	CAWSLGTGVSGETQYF	TGTGCCTGGAGTTTGGGGACAGGGGTCTCCGGAGAGACCCAGTACTTC
.	TRBJ1-3	.	TRBV30	CAWRERGGSGNTIYF	TGTGCCTGGAGGGAACGGGGGGGCTCTGGAAACACCATATATTTT
.	TRBJ1-5	.	TRBV28	CASSLGGAGAQPQHF	TGTGCCAGCAGTTTAGGAGGGGCCGGTGCCCAGCCCCAGCATTTT
TRBD1	TRBJ1-2	.	TRBV2	CASSEYRGGYGYTF	TGTGCCAGCAGTGAGTACAGGGGAGGATATGGCTACACCTTC
.	TRBJ2-7	.	TRBV2	CASSSGGSYEQYF	TGTGCCAGCAGCAGTGGAGGCTCCTACGAGCAGTACTTC
.	TRBJ2-2	.	TRBV5-1	CASSLFYSQNTGELFF	TGCGCCAGCAGCTTGTTCTACAGCCAGAACACCGGGGAGCTGTTTTTT
TRBD2	TRBJ2-1	once	TRBV13	CASSPLVALADYNEQFF	TGTGCCAGCAGCCCGCTCGTTGCACTAGCGGACTACAATGAGCAGTTCTTC
TRBD1	TRBJ1-4	.	TRBV29-1	CSIVPGQGEKLFF	TGCAGCATCGTCCCGGGACAGGGTGAAAAACTGTTTTTT
TRBD1	TRBJ1-1	.	TRBV6-4	CASSRDRGTEAFF	TGTGCCAGCAGCCGGGACAGGGGTACTGAAGCTTTCTTT
TRBD2	TRBJ2-1	few	TRBV24-1	CATSGAAGGLYNEQFF	TGTGCCACCAGTGGAGCAGCGGGGGGGCTCTACAATGAGCAGTTCTTC
.	TRBJ2-7	.	TRBV11-3	CASSPYRDSYEQYF	TGTGCCAGCAGCCCGTACCGGGATTCCTACGAGCAGTACTTC
TRBD1	TRBJ1-6	.	TRBV30	CAWNRDRVSPLHF	TGTGCCTGGAACCGGGACAGGGTTTCACCCCTCCACTTT
.	TRBJ1-4	.	TRBV19	CASSTKGVREKLFF	TGTGCCAGTAGTACAAAGGGAGTGCGGGAAAAACTGTTTTTT
TRBD1	TRBJ1-6	.	TRBV2	CASTLDRGNSPLHF	TGTGCCAGCACCCTCGACAGGGGAAATTCACCCCTCCACTTT
.	TRBJ1-5	.	TRBV20-1	CSASLRGIGNQPQHF	TGCAGTGCTAGTCTAAGGGGGATCGGGAATCAGCCCCAGCATTTT
TRBD2	TRBJ2-5	.	TRBV6-2/TRBV6-3	CASSYLASGGRPARETQYF	TGTGCCAGCAGTTACTTGGCTAGCGGGGGGCGACCCGCCAGGGAGACCCAGTACTTC
.	TRBJ1-1	.	TRBV5-8	CASSLSGGAFF	TGTGCCAGCAGCTTGTCAGGAGGAGCTTTCTTT
TRBD2	TRBJ2-7	.	TRBV3-1/TRBV3-2	CASTASSGSNEQYF	TGTGCCAGCACCGCGTCTAGCGGGAGTAACGAGCAGTACTTC
TRBD2	TRBJ2-4	.	TRBV9	CASRPRSGGVGGNIQYF	TGTGCCAGCCGCCCAAGGAGCGGGGGGGTCGGTGGAAACATTCAGTACTTC
.	TRBJ1-1	.	TRBV19	CASSMGRYTEAFF	TGTGCCAGTAGTATGGGCAGATACACTGAAGCTTTCTTT
TRBD1	TRBJ1-6	.	TRBV6-5	CASTTTGPSNSPLHF	TGTGCCAGCACCACGACAGGGCCAAGCAATTCACCCCTCCACTTT